The present TCR beta chain was sequenced within a study of cytomegalovirus exposure and HLA in healthy donors. General study points: Presence/absence results assume similar sequencing depth per donor, which may not hold. Reportedly, HLA-A and HLA-B alleles of most subjects were accurately predicted from TCR beta.

The PCR made use of 60 Vbeta and 13 Jbeta primers. Sequencing used immunoSEQ multiplex PCR; TCRdb keeps in-frame clones, though not all of them. The sample shows about 250,000 clones, just over 70% of them seen only once. Per the germline V gene, CDR1 is MNHNS and CDR2 is SASEGT. Trimming took off 2 bases at V and 8 bases at J, with 21 bases between the two ends. CDR3 length: 17 residues. Notes on this clone: Antigen: not known.

Sequenced sample: PBMCs. This TCR came from a female donor in good health and CMV-seronegative. The chain has TRBV6-1 and TRBJ1-4; D is uncertain. CDR3 in amino acids: CASSEPIQVTPGEKLFF. The CDR3 DNA follows: TGTGCCAGCAGTGAACCCATCCAGGTGACCCCCGGCGAAAAACTGTTTTTT.